Listed here are 13 T cell receptor beta chains from one sample, sequenced in a study of control samples from healthy donors and cancer patients. Clones were sequenced by immunoSEQ multiplex PCR, and TCRdb holds only the in-frame ones, with some missing. The repertoire holds 150,000 or so clones, roughly 94% seen once, with more than 13% in the top ten. Sample: PBMCs. The receptors shown here come from a man aged 55-75 years with colorectal cancer.

This clone was observed a single time. The J gene is TRBJ2-3, the V gene TRBV7-9; 8 bases are shared with TRBD2. The CDR3 has 17 residues. With V trimmed by 0 bases and J by 2 bases, 7 bases remained unmatched. Germline CDR1 and CDR2: SEHNR and FQNEAQ (reference sequence). The CDR3 here is CASSLARAGGYTDTQYF. DNA of the CDR3: TGTGCCAGCAGCTTAGCACGGGCGGGGGGCTACACAGATACGCAGTATTTT.

The CDR3 sequence is CASSSSKATGNTIYF. As DNA, the CDR3 is TGCGCCAGCAGCTCCTCGAAAGCTACTGGAAACACCATATATTTT. The chain carries TRBV5-1 and TRBJ1-3; D call uncertain. The V end was cut by 3 bases, the J end by 2 bases, with 12 bases between. The CDR3 is 15 amino acids. CDR1 is SGHRS and CDR2 is YFSETQ in the germline V gene.

The V and J genes are TRBV5-1 and TRBJ2-2; D is undetermined. The germline gives CDR1 SGHRS, CDR2 YFSETQ. This CDR3 is built from 15 residues. Trimming pared 0 bases from V and 4 bases from J, leaving 10 bases between. The CDR3 loop reads CASSLGIRATGELFF. The CDR3 bases are TGCGCCAGCAGCTTGGGCATAAGGGCCACCGGGGAGCTGTTTTTT.

V and J are TRBV7-9 and TRBJ1-2; a weak D match, TRBD1 (6 bases). Trimming stripped 5 bases from V and 8 bases from J, with 15 bases between. This CDR3 is built from 13 residues. CDR1 SEHNR and CDR2 FQNEAQ come from the germline V gene (reference sequence). The CDR3 DNA reads as TGTGCCAGCAGCCAGGAGGGGGGCCGCGGCTACACCTTC. Protein: CASSQEGGRGYTF.

This sequence joins TRBV28 and TRBJ1-1; TRBD1 agrees at 9 bases. There are 15 residues in the CDR3. From germline, CDR1 is MDHEN and CDR2 SYDVKM. With 8 bases clipped from V and 5 bases from J, the junction kept 12 bases outside the gene matches. CDR3 coding DNA: TGTGCCAGCGGAACAGGGGGCGGTCAAAAAACTGAAGCTTTCTTT. As protein: CASGTGGGQKTEAFF.

This chain connects TRBV15 to TRBJ2-3; D might be TRBD1 (5 bases). This CDR3 contains 15 residues. Germline V CDR1 and CDR2: LNHNV, YYDKDF (reference sequence). Trimming removed 5 bases from V and 2 bases from J, with 14 bases in between. CDR3 sequence: CATSGRQWITDTQYF. CDR3 nucleotides: TGTGCCACCAGCGGACGACAGTGGATCACAGATACGCAGTATTTT.

The rearrangement uses TRBV5-1 and TRBJ1-4; weak D call: TRBD1 (6 bases). The germline V gene encodes CDR1 SGHRS and CDR2 YFSETQ. Trimming took 3 bases from V and 3 from J, leaving 18 bases between them. This CDR3 has 17 amino acids. The CDR3 region is CASSSMGGGASNEKLFF. DNA of the CDR3: TGCGCCAGCAGCTCTATGGGCGGGGGCGCCTCTAATGAAAAACTGTTTTTT.

The J gene is TRBJ1-3, the V gene TRBV10-3, with D perhaps matching TRBD1 (5 bases). The germline V and J ends were trimmed by 3 bases and 2 bases, with 8 bases remaining between them. Germline CDR1 is ENHRY and CDR2 is SYGVKD. The CDR3 loop spans 14 amino acids. The CDR3 sequence is CAISDGGTGNTIYF. The CDR3 DNA reads as TGTGCCATCAGTGATGGGGGGACTGGAAACACCATATATTTT.

The CDR3 loop is CASSTGTSKEGFF. DNA for the CDR3: TGTGCCAGCAGCACCGGGACATCTAAAGAGGGTTTCTTT. The chain recombines TRBV11-2 with TRBJ1-1, with TRBD1 as a possible D gene (6 bases). The CDR3 runs to 13 residues. Germline CDR1 and CDR2: SGHAT and FQNNGV. V dropped 5 bases and J dropped 13 bases, with 20 bases sitting between them.

This chain connects TRBV11-3 to TRBJ2-5; perhaps D is TRBD1 or TRBD2 (5 bases each). V gave up 1 base and J gave up 5 bases, with 17 bases separating them. There are 16 residues in the CDR3. Germline assignment: CDR1 SGHNT and CDR2 YENEEA. The chain's CDR3 is CASSLGGPGYGETQYF. Here the CDR3 DNA reads TGTGCCAGCAGCTTAGGAGGGCCAGGGTATGGGGAGACCCAGTACTTC.

V usage is TRBV30 and J usage is TRBJ2-7; 8 positions match TRBD2. The junction had 18 bases not matched to a gene; V was cut back by 8 bases and J by 6 bases. This CDR3 is built from 15 residues. Per germline, CDR1 GTSNPN and CDR2 SVGIG (reference sequence). The CDR3 DNA sequence: TGTGCCAGGGACGGGGGGCGGGGGGCTCCTGGCGAGCAGTACTTC. It yields the protein CARDGGRGAPGEQYF.

This clone was seen only a few times. This chain uses TRBV5-1 with TRBJ2-5; perhaps TRBD1 as D (6 bases). There are 14 residues in the CDR3. From germline, CDR1 is SGHRS and CDR2 YFSETQ. V lost 1 base, J lost 2 bases, and 9 bases lay in between. The CDR3, as DNA: TGCGCCAGCAGCTTGTGGGGGCCTCAAGAGACCCAGTACTTC. It encodes CASSLWGPQETQYF.

This chain connects TRBV7-6 to TRBJ2-7, with D perhaps matching TRBD1 (5 bases). CDR1 and CDR2 from the germline V gene are SGHVS and FNYEAQ. The CDR3 totals 15 residues. V gave up 1 base and J gave up 0 bases, with 10 bases separating them. CDR3 in DNA: TGTGCCAGCAGCTTAGGTCCCGACAGCTCCTACGAGCAGTACTTC. This translates into CASSLGPDSSYEQYF.